This T cell receptor beta chain was documented in a study of post-analysis software for immune sequencing data. The TCR beta cDNA libraries carried unique molecular identifiers. TCRdb re-derived calls from the PCR reads in MiXCR, one entry per CDR3 protein. Of roughly 620,000 distinct CDR3 sequences listed, 40% to 50% are singletons. Germline V gene lookup returns CDR1 SGHVS and CDR2 FQNEAQ. V lost 2 bases and J lost 1; bases outside the gene matches: 9. This CDR3 comprises 17 residues. The study, taken as a whole, reports: TRBV5-6, TRBV5-1 and TRBV20-1 belonged to a set of a few TRBV segments that were more frequent in patients than controls.

In the case of this clonotype: No antigen is known for it.

The sequence came from a girl aged 5-17 years with multiple sclerosis. Sample: blood. The V and J genes are TRBV7-8 and TRBJ2-3, with 7 nucleotides matching TRBD1. The CDR3 loop is CASSLSSGTVGTDTQYF. DNA of the CDR3: TGTGCCAGCAGCTTAAGTTCAGGGACAGTTGGCACAGATACGCAGTATTTT. Full variable domain (remainder filled in from reference TRBV7-8 and TRBJ2-3): GAGVSQSPRYKVAKRGQDVALRCDPISGHVSLFWYQQALGQGPEFLTYFQNEAQLDKSGLPSDRFFAERPEGSVSTLKIQRTQQEDSAVYLCASSLSSGTVGTDTQYFGPGTRLTVL.